This TCR beta chain comes out of a study of monozygotic twins with inflammatory bowel disease. The CDR3 extends over 13 amino acids. Reprocessing the 5' RACE reads, TCRdb reports a single entry for every CDR3 protein and omits DNA. The listing records around 210,000 distinct CDR3 sequences. The sample consisted of blood. The chain has TRBV12-3 or TRBV12-4 and TRBJ1-2; TCRdb picks TRBD1, but there is no DNA to check that call. The sequence was obtained from a human donor with ulcerative colitis or Crohn's disease, or a healthy co-twin of an affected twin (not recorded which). Here the CDR3 reads CASSQRTPNGYTF.